This T cell receptor beta chain was profiled in a study of blood T cells in healthy people across ages. Using a J-beta primer mix together with a sample-barcoded 5' primer, a second PCR was run for roughly 7 to 12 cycles. TCRdb fed the 5' RACE reads into MiXCR, producing one record per CDR3 protein. The sample yields more than 1 million distinct CDR3 sequences, around 45% seen once. On this clonotype: One end of the junction fails to match germline, which may point to a read error.

Germline V gene data show CDR1 as MNHEY and CDR2 as SMNVEV (reference sequence). The CDR3 spans 14 residues. V is TRBV27 and J is TRBJ2-1; 8 bases are shared with TRBD1. Sequencing was done on a sample of blood. The origin of this receptor is a woman aged 55-70 years in good health. The CDR3 DNA is TGTGTCAGCAGTTTGGCAGGGGGCTGGGGCGAGCAGTTCTTC. Residues: CVSSLAGGWGEQFF.